This T cell receptor (beta chain) comes out of a study of T-cell reconstitution after alpha-beta-depleted transplantation in children. As it was prepared, the TCRbeta library received unique molecular identifiers. From the PCR reads, TCRdb called clonotypes with MiXCR, one entry per CDR3 protein. The sample has 640,000 or so distinct CDR3 sequences; over 15% are singletons. The CDR3 runs to 15 residues. V was pared by 3 bases and J by 5 bases, with 8 bases of the junction left unmatched. Germline CDR1 reads MNHEY; CDR2 reads SMNVEV (reference sequence). This clonotype was counted between two and nine times.

The J gene is TRBJ2-5, the V gene TRBV27; 8 nucleotides line up with TRBD1. The source was PBMCs from the stem cell graft donor, collected from the stem cell graft. The clonotype was recovered from a human donor who donated a stem cell graft to a child with acute myeloid leukemia. The CDR3 DNA follows: TGTGCCAGCAGTTTTAGGACAGGGTCTAAGGAGACCCAGTACTTC. It encodes CASSFRTGSKETQYF.